This T cell receptor beta chain is drawn from a study of human T cells and chemical hapten exposure. This clonotype was seen only a few times. The CDR3 is 11 amino acids. Trimming shortened V by 2 bases and J by 9 bases, and 5 bases separated the two germline ends. TCRdb reanalysed the RACE reads using MiXCR and keeps one entry per CDR3 protein. Found here are about 260,000 distinct CDR3 sequences, approximately 8.6% of them singletons; the top ten hold under 2.5%. Sample time point: pre-sensitization, week 0. Treatment of the sample: therapeutic diphenylcyclopropenone sensitization with weekly scalp DPC.

Specimen: whole blood, collected in connection with sensitization to the hapten diphenylcyclopropenone (DPC). This TCR was sampled from a woman in her thirties or forties with alopecia areata. Some clones in this sample may be carry-over from other donors' samples. V gene TRBV12-3 or TRBV12-4 combines with J gene TRBJ2-4; unclear D gene. CDR3 bases: TGTGCCAGCAGTTTATTTGGCATTCAGTACTTC. Translated: CASSLFGIQYF.